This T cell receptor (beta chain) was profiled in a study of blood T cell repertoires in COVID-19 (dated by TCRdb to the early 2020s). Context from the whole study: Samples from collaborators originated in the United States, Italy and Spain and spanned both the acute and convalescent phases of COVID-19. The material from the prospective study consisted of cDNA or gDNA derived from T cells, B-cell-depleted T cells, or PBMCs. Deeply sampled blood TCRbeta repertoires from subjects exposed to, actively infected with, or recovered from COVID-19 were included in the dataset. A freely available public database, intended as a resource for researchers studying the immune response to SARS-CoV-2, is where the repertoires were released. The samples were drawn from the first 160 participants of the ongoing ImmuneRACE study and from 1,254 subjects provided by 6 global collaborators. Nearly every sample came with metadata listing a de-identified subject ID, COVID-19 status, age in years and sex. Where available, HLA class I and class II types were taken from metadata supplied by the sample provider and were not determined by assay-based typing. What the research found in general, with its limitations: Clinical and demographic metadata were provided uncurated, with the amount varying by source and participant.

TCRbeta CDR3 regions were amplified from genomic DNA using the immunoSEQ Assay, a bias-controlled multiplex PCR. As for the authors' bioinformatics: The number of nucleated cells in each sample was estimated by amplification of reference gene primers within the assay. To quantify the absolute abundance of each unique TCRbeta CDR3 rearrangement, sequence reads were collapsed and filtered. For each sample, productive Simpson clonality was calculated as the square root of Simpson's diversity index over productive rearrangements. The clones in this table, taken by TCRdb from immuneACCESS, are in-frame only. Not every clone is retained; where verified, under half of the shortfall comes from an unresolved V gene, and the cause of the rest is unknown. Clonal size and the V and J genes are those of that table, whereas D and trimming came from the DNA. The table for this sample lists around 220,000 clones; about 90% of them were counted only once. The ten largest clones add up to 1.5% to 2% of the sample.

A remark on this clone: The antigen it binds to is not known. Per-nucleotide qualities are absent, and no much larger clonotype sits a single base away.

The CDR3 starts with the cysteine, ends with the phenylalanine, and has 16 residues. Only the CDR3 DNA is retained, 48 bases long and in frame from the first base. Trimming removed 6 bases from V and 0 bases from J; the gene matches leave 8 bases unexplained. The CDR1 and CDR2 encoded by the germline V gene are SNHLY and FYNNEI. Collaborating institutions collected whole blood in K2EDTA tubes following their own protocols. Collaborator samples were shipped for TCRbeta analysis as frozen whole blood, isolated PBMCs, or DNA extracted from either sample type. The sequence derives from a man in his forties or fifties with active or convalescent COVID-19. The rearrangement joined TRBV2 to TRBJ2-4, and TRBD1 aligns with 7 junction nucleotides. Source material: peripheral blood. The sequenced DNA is TGTGCCAGCAGGACCATTAACAGGGGAGCCAAAAACATTCAGTACTTC. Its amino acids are CASRTINRGAKNIQYF.